Listed below are T cell receptor beta chains from one sample, sequenced in a study of cytomegalovirus exposure and HLA in healthy donors. Produced via immunoSEQ multiplex PCR; TCRdb's table is partial and in-frame only. Among around 180,000 clones, approximately 75% were seen once, and the ten largest hold 1.5%. Sequencing was done on a sample of PBMCs. Receptors were obtained from a girl under 18 in good health and CMV-seronegative. The CDR3 runs from the conserved cysteine through the conserved F or W. The D gene is left open where the match is weak.

>TRBV27|TRBD2
CASSSAGTSGETQYF
>TRBV5-1|NA
CASAIERELFF
>TRBV20-1|NA
CSATFYNEQFF
>TRBV9|TRBD2
CASSGGGTDTQYF
>TRBV7-3|TRBD1
CASSSGQADSPLHF
>TRBV25-1|TRBD1
CASSEGETGGRTFF
>TRBV6-1|NA
CASSESGSNQPQHF
>TRBV19|NA
CASKVRSSNTEAFF
>TRBV9|NA
CASSPGVQANEQFF
>TRBV5-1|TRBD2
CASRSVAGGGGNEQYF
>TRBV29-1|TRBD1
CSVEGGGDRGRDGELFF
>TRBV12-5|NA
CASGLVLVEGQDTGELFF
>TRBV5-1|TRBD2
CASSLYGRLAADTQYF
>TRBV5-1|TRBD2
CASSIPGTSGGPKTGELFF
>TRBV5-1|TRBD1
CASSSSLSPLRDRSAYNSPLHF
>TRBV21-1|NA
CASIAQGGERNQPQHF
>TRBV11-2|TRBD1
CASSLGQGVSTEAFF
>TRBV7-7|TRBD1
CASSPQPGQGPYNEQFF
>TRBV30|NA
CAWRGPGHPNYGYTF
>TRBV6-5|NA
CASSSRGAEAFF
>TRBV5-4|NA
CASSLGRTISYEQYF
>TRBV2|NA
CASSVGLGTARVNTEAFF
>TRBV7-8|TRBD1
CASSIAPTGGEKLFF
>TRBV27|NA
CASSYGGQGGGYTF
>TRBV9|NA
CASSVGQADRDVTYEQYF
>TRBV5-5|NA
CASSADRPYEQYF